One sample yielded the 23 T cell receptor beta chains listed below, sequenced in a study of CD8 T cells in ankylosing spondylitis. MiXCR, run by TCRdb on the 5' RACE reads, gives a single entry per CDR3 protein. The profile shows some 250,000 distinct CDR3 sequences, about 9.1% of them singletons. Sequenced sample: blood, either unsorted or a sorted T cell fraction (not recorded which). These receptors all come from a male donor with ankylosing spondylitis or in good health (not recorded which).

This clonotype was observed many times. The CDR3, as DNA: TGTGCCAGCAGCGTAGGTCCCTATCAGCCCCAGCATTTT. This translates into CASSVGPYQPQHF. The genes are TRBV9 and TRBJ1-5; no clear D. Germline V gene data show CDR1 as SGDLS and CDR2 as YYNGEE. Trimming shortened V by 0 bases and J by 5 bases, and 6 bases separated the two germline ends. The CDR3 is made up of 13 amino acids.

This clonotype was seen a handful of times. The chain joins TRBV20-1 to TRBJ2-1; D possibly corresponds to TRBD1 (5 bases). Trimming took off 0 bases at V and 10 bases at J, with 25 bases between the two ends. Germline V gene data show CDR1 as DFQATT and CDR2 as SNEGSKA (reference sequence). The CDR3 is 17 amino acids. CDR3 nucleotides: TGCAGTGCTAGAGACCCCAGCTGGTGGGGCCCAGAAGCCGAGCAGTTCTTC. Translating gives CSARDPSWWGPEAEQFF.

To note about this clonotype: The junction shows a germline mismatch at one end, possibly a read error. V and J are TRBV7-9 and TRBJ2-3, with 13 bases lining up with TRBD2. Germline-derived CDR1 and CDR2 are SEHNR and FQNEAQ (reference sequence). CDR3 size: 15 residues. The CDR3 spells CAGRTSGSTLDTQYF. In DNA, the CDR3 is TGTGCCGGCAGGACTAGCGGGAGTACGTTAGATACGCAGTATTTT.

This clonotype appeared many times. V gene TRBV7-9 combines with J gene TRBJ1-6; TRBD1 aligns across 8 bases. V was pared by 1 base and J by 9 bases, with 5 bases of the junction left unmatched. CDR3 length: 15 amino acids. The germline V gene encodes CDR1 SEHNR and CDR2 FQNEAQ (reference sequence). The CDR3 sequence is CASSLVSQGGSPLHF. The DNA for the CDR3 is TGTGCCAGCAGCTTAGTGTCACAGGGGGGTTCACCCCTCCACTTT.

Many counts were recorded for this clonotype. The chain combines TRBV7-9 with TRBJ2-3; D is perhaps TRBD2 (5 bases). Germline loops: CDR1 SEHNR, CDR2 FQNEAQ (reference sequence). V dropped 1 base and J dropped 6 bases, with 11 bases sitting between them. There are 14 residues in the CDR3. CDR3 loop: CASSLGGLGDTQYF. The CDR3 DNA follows: TGTGCCAGCAGCTTAGGCGGGCTAGGCGATACGCAGTATTTT. The entire variable domain, with the rest obtained from reference TRBV7-9 and TRBJ2-3, is as follows: DTGVSQNPRHKITKRGQNVTFRCDPISEHNRLYWYRQTLGQGPEFLTYFQNEAQLEKSRLLSDRFSAERPKGSFSTLEIQRTEQGDSAMYLCASSLGGLGDTQYFGPGTRLTVL.

This clonotype was detected many times. The chain carries TRBV2 and TRBJ1-2, with D unresolved. Germline V gene lookup returns CDR1 SNHLY and CDR2 FYNNEI. CDR3 size: 14 residues. V was trimmed by 6 bases and J by 5 bases, leaving 16 bases between them. The CDR3 nucleotides read TGTGCCAGCAGGGAGGACCGATCACGGTATGGCTACACCTTC. Its translation: CASREDRSRYGYTF. Supplemented by reference TRBV2 and TRBJ1-2, the full variable domain reads EPEVTQTPSHQVTQMGQEVILRCVPISNHLYFYWYRQILGQKVEFLVSFYNNEISEKSEIFDDQFSVERPDGSNFTLKIRSTKLEDSAMYFCASREDRSRYGYTFGSGTRLTVV.

This clonotype occurred many times. The chain employs TRBV6-2 or TRBV6-3 and TRBJ2-2; no definite D call. There are 16 residues in the CDR3. V gave up 1 base and J gave up 0 bases, with 9 bases separating them. Looked up from germline, CDR1 is MNHEY and CDR2 is SVGEGT. CDR3 protein: CASSYFLGANTGELFF. In DNA, the CDR3 is TGTGCCAGCAGTTACTTTTTAGGAGCGAACACCGGGGAGCTGTTTTTT.

This sequence joins TRBV10-3 and TRBJ2-1, with 9 bases identical to TRBD1. CDR1 is ENHRY and CDR2 is SYGVKD in the germline V gene. This CDR3 is 14 amino acids long. V was clipped by 2 bases and J by 7 bases; unmatched bases: 3. CDR3 DNA: TGTGCCATCAGTGAGGGGGGGACAGGGAATGAGCAGTTCTTC. This translates into CAISEGGTGNEQFF.

This clonotype was counted at least ten times. The chain joins TRBV29-1 to TRBJ1-1, with D tentatively TRBD1 (5 bases). CDR3 length: 13 amino acids. The germline CDR1 and CDR2 sequences are SQVTM and ANQGSEA. V lost 4 bases and J 1 base, leaving 10 bases between the germline ends. The CDR3 loop reads CSVAQGTNTEAFF. The CDR3 nucleotides read TGCAGCGTTGCGCAAGGGACGAACACTGAAGCTTTCTTT.

This clonotype came up many times. This chain connects TRBV6-5 to TRBJ2-7; TRBD1 aligns across 9 bases. CDR1 and CDR2 (germline): MNHEY, SVGAGI. The CDR3 contains 15 residues. V shed 3 bases and J 2 bases; nucleotides not matched to a gene: 5. DNA of the CDR3: TGTGCCAGCAGTTATACCGGGACAGGGCCCTACGAGCAGTACTTC. Residues: CASSYTGTGPYEQYF.

At least ten counts were recorded for this clonotype. This chain connects TRBV20-1 to TRBJ1-4; no reliable D call. Deletions cut 6 bases from V and 8 bases from J, with 7 bases between. The germline V gene encodes CDR1 DFQATT and CDR2 SNEGSKA (reference sequence). The CDR3 is made up of 10 amino acids. The CDR3 DNA is TGCAGTGCATCGGGAGAAAAACTGTTTTTT. Translating gives CSASGEKLFF.

About this clonotype itself: A much larger clone lies a single base off, so this may be a read error. The J gene is TRBJ2-7, the V gene TRBV10-3; 8 nucleotides agree with TRBD2. This CDR3 contains 14 residues. Germline V lookup: CDR1 ENHRY, CDR2 SYGVKD. The CDR3 spells CAISETSGPYEQHF. The DNA for the CDR3 is TGTGCCATCAGTGAGACTAGCGGACCCTACGAGCAGCACTTC.

This clonotype was seen many times. V usage is TRBV10-3 and J usage is TRBJ2-1; D unclear. The V end was cut by 3 bases, the J end by 0 bases, with 3 bases between. The CDR3 totals 13 residues. The germline CDR1 and CDR2 sequences are ENHRY and SYGVKD. The CDR3, as DNA: TGTGCCATCAGTGATAGCTCCTACAATGAGCAGTTCTTC. Protein sequence: CAISDSSYNEQFF.

The sample holds a few counts of this clonotype. This rearrangement joins TRBV20-1 to TRBJ1-3; 7 bases agree with TRBD1. The CDR3 is 14 amino acids. The V segment lost 5 bases and the J segment 7 bases; nucleotides outside the gene matches: 11. Germline CDR1 is DFQATT and CDR2 is SNEGSKA (reference sequence). This CDR3 is CSAAQGGLGNTIYF. CDR3 bases: TGCAGTGCTGCCCAGGGGGGCCTTGGGAACACCATATATTTT.

Many counts were recorded for this clonotype. The rearrangement uses TRBV6-1 and TRBJ2-1, with 8 nucleotides matching TRBD2. V trimming: 8 bases; J trimming: 7 bases; junction bases outside the gene matches: 7. Germline V gene sequence: CDR1 MNHNS, CDR2 SASEGT. This CDR3 has 13 amino acids. The CDR3 bases are TGTGCCAGCGGTAGCGGGATCGGGAATGAGCAGTTCTTC. It yields the protein CASGSGIGNEQFF.

This clonotype was counted many times. The gene calls are TRBV7-9 and TRBJ2-5, with TRBD2 matching over 10 bases. J lost 4 bases, V lost 4 bases, and 12 bases had no gene match. Germline CDR1 reads SEHNR; CDR2 reads FQNEAQ (reference sequence). This CDR3 spans 17 amino acids. CDR3 sequence (DNA): TGTGCCAGCAGCTACCCCACCGGGCTAGCGGGAGTAGAGACCCAGTACTTC. Translated: CASSYPTGLAGVETQYF.

This clonotype was seen many times. The chain is built from TRBV4-3 and TRBJ2-1, with D possibly called TRBD1 or TRBD2 (5 bases each). The CDR3 has 17 amino acids. CDR1 LGHNA and CDR2 YSLEER come from the germline V gene. V was cut by 3 bases and J by 2 bases, with 17 bases left in between. The CDR3 protein is CASSQGPPKGTYNEQFF. The DNA of the CDR3 is TGCGCCAGCAGCCAGGGACCCCCAAAGGGGACCTACAATGAGCAGTTCTTC.

CDR3: CASSYDISGANVLTF. CDR3 nucleotide sequence: TGTGCCAGCAGCTACGACATTTCTGGGGCCAACGTCCTGACTTTC. The chain joins TRBV7-2 to TRBJ2-6; D is unresolved. The V gene's germline CDR1 is SGHTA and CDR2 FQGNSA. The CDR3 runs to 15 residues. V dropped 4 bases and J dropped 1 base, with 8 bases sitting between them.

This clonotype was recorded at least ten times. J is TRBJ2-3 and V is TRBV10-3; the D is unclear. V was clipped by 2 bases and J by 6 bases, with 9 bases between them. The CDR3 loop spans 13 amino acids. Germline values: CDR1 ENHRY, CDR2 SYGVKD. CDR3 sequence: CAISEVARDTQYF. The CDR3 coding sequence is TGTGCCATCAGTGAGGTGGCCCGGGATACGCAGTATTTT.

At least ten counts were recorded for this clonotype. The gene calls are TRBV10-3 and TRBJ2-1, with a possible D match to TRBD2 (6 bases). The V and J ends lost 3 bases and 8 bases respectively, with 11 bases between them. The V gene's germline CDR1 is ENHRY and CDR2 SYGVKD. The CDR3 has 13 amino acids. The CDR3 nucleotides are TGTGCCATCAGTGATGGAGGGGCGGATGAGCAGTTCTTC. This gives the protein CAISDGGADEQFF.

This clonotype occurred many times. The V gene is TRBV7-2, the J gene TRBJ2-5; the D gene is possibly TRBD2 (6 bases). Germline CDR1 and CDR2: SGHTA and FQGNSA. The CDR3 runs 14 residues. V lost 1 base and J 3 bases, leaving 9 bases between the germline ends. The CDR3 region has the DNA TGTGCCAGCAGCTTAGTGGAGGGGAAAGAGACCCAGTACTTC. This gives the protein CASSLVEGKETQYF.

As regards this clonotype: A read error may produce the germline difference seen at one junction end. The chain has TRBV12-3 or TRBV12-4 and TRBJ1-5; a weak D match, TRBD1 (5 bases). The CDR3 length is 13 residues. The CDR3: CPSSLGGGQPQHF. CDR3 DNA sequence: TGTCCCAGCAGTTTGGGGGGAGGCCAGCCCCAGCATTTT.

The table lists this clonotype with many counts. This chain connects TRBV7-9 to TRBJ2-1; D unclear. CDR3 size: 15 residues. The germline V gene encodes CDR1 SEHNR and CDR2 FQNEAQ (reference sequence). V lost 8 bases to trimming and J lost 3 bases, with 17 bases between them. CDR3 loop: CASVLKTELYNEQFF. In DNA, the CDR3 is TGTGCCAGCGTCCTCAAGACGGAGCTCTACAATGAGCAGTTCTTC. The variable domain in full, completed from reference TRBV7-9 and TRBJ2-1, reads DTGVSQNPRHKITKRGQNVTFRCDPISEHNRLYWYRQTLGQGPEFLTYFQNEAQLEKSRLLSDRFSAERPKGSFSTLEIQRTEQGDSAMYLCASVLKTELYNEQFFGPGTRLTVL.